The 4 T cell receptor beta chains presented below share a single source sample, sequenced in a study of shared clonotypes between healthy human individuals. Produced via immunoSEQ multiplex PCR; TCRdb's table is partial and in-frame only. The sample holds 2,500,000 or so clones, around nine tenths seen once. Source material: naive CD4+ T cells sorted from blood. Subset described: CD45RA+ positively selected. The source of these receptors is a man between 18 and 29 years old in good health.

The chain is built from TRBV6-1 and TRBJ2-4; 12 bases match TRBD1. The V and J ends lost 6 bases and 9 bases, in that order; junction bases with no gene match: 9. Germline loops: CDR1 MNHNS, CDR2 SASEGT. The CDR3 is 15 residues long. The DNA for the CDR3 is TGTGCCAGCAGCCTGGGGGACAGGGGGCTCGGCATTCAGTACTTC. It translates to CASSLGDRGLGIQYF.

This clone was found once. The CDR3: CASSESPPGANVLTF. The CDR3 DNA reads TGTGCCAGCAGTGAATCCCCCCCTGGGGCCAACGTCCTGACTTTC. The J gene is TRBJ2-6, the V gene TRBV25-1; D is unclear. The CDR3 is made up of 15 amino acids. Per germline, CDR1 MGHDK and CDR2 SYGVNS. With 1 base removed from V and 2 bases from J, the gap between germline ends came to 6 bases.

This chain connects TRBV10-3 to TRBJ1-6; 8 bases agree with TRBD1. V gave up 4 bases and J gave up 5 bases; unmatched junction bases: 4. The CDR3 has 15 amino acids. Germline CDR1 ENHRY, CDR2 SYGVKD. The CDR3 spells CAISGPTGDNSPLHF. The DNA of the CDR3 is TGTGCCATCAGTGGCCCGACAGGGGATAATTCACCCCTCCACTTT.

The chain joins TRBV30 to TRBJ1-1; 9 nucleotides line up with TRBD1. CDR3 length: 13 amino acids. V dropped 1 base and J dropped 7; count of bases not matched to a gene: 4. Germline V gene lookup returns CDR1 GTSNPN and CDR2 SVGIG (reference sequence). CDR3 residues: CAWSGQGGIEAFF. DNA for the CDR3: TGTGCCTGGAGTGGACAGGGGGGGATTGAAGCTTTCTTT.